This T cell receptor (beta chain) comes out of a study of T cells in Graves' hyperthyroidism and ophthalmopathy. Exclusion followed for patients with uncontrolled infection, other autoimmune disease, pregnancy or lactation. Diagnostic decisions used clinical symptoms, serum thyroxine and TRAb, thyroid ultrasound and orbital computed tomography. Regions amplified from RNA transcripts were the TCR beta CDR3 regions. A first-round RT-PCR of the TCR CDR3 used the HTBI primer set. One entry per CDR3 protein results from TCRdb running MiXCR on the multiplex PCR reads. Here the sample spans about 550,000 distinct CDR3 sequences, about a fifth being singletons. Study outcomes and limitations: For ophthalmopathy, model prediction preceded onset by a median 6.5 months. A 13 V-J model separated ophthalmopathy from stable hyperthyroidism.

V lost 11 bases, J lost 8 bases, and 16 bases lay in between. Germline CDR1 reads SEHNR; CDR2 reads FQNEAQ (reference sequence). This CDR3 comprises 13 residues. For this clonotype: Its cognate antigen is unknown.

The material sequenced was blood. The origin of this receptor is a man between 18 and 29 years old with Graves' hyperthyroidism. The chain is built from TRBV7-9 and TRBJ1-6; TRBD1 might be the D (5 bases). DNA of the CDR3: TGTGCCGGGCAGGAGAGAGGGGATTCACCCCTCCACTTT. Its translation is CAGQERGDSPLHF.